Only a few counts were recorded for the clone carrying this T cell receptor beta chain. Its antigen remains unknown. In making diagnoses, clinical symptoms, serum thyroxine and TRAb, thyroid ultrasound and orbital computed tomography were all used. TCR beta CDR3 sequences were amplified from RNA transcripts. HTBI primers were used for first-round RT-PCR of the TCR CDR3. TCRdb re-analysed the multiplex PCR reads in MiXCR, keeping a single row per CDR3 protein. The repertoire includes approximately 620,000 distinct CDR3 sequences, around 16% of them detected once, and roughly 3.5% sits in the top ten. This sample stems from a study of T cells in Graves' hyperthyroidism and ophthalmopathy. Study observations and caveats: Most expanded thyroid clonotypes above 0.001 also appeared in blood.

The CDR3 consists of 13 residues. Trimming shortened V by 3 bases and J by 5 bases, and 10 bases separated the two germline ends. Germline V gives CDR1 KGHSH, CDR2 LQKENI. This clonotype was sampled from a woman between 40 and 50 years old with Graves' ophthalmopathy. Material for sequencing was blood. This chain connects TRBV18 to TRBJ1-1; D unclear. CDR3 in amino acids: CASSPMGRTEAFF. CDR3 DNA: TGTGCCAGCTCACCTATGGGTAGGACTGAAGCTTTCTTT.